This T cell receptor (beta chain) is from a study of cytomegalovirus exposure and HLA in healthy donors. Study overall: For the approximately 400 genotyped donors, 81% fell within the Caucasian-associated ancestry cluster. Study results and limitations: Within a later analysis, the majority of CMV-associated TCR beta chains appeared HLA-restricted. In a later analysis, a missense DCLRE1C variant was linked to TCR beta V- and J-gene trimming.

Per the germline V gene, CDR1 is SNHLY and CDR2 is FYNNEI. The CDR3 totals 15 residues. V was shortened by 1 base and J by 6 bases, with 12 bases between the two germline ends. Details on this clone: Its antigen is currently unknown.

The PCR employed 60 Vbeta primers together with 13 Jbeta primers. Only in-frame clones appear in the TCRdb table, and some are missing; sequencing was by immunoSEQ multiplex PCR. In the table there are 200,000 to 250,000 clones, more than 75% of which are singletons. This sequence originates from a human donor in good health. The chain has TRBV2 and TRBJ2-2; tentative D call: TRBD2 (6 bases). Material for sequencing was PBMCs. CDR3 bases: TGTGCCAGCAGTGAAGGTCGGGGGTCCGCCGGGGAGCTGTTTTTT. It specifies CASSEGRGSAGELFF.